Listed below are T cell receptor beta chains from one sample, sequenced in a study of T cell responses to AZD1222 COVID-19 vaccine. TCRdb keeps only in-frame clones here, not all; method: immunoSEQ multiplex PCR. The profile shows 75,000 to 100,000 clones, over 75% of them singletons. The input for sequencing was peripheral blood, taken on day 0 of AZD1222 vaccination. These receptors were collected from an adult in good health. Both conserved end residues are part of each CDR3. The D gene is left open where the match is weak. A row's size may be missing; if present it is once, few, many or a size class.

clone size,V gene,J gene,D gene,CDR3 protein,CDR3 DNA
NA,TRBV7-2,TRBJ1-2,TRBD1,CASSIWGQVYGYTF,TGTGCCAGCAGCATCTGGGGACAGGTGTATGGCTACACCTTC
once,TRBV28,TRBJ2-1,NA,CASSPGISSYNEQFF,TGTGCCAGCAGTCCTGGAATCAGCTCCTACAATGAGCAGTTCTTC
NA,TRBV7-3,TRBJ2-7,TRBD2,CASSLRAAGGSYEQYF,TGTGCCAGCAGCTTAAGGGCGGCGGGAGGGTCGTACGAGCAGTACTTC
NA,TRBV4-3,TRBJ1-1,NA,CASSQTIQGPNTEAFF,TGCGCCAGCAGCCAAACAATTCAGGGTCCGAACACTGAAGCTTTCTTT
NA,TRBV28,TRBJ1-4,TRBD1,CASSKGQGQIEKLFF,TGTGCCAGCAGTAAGGGACAGGGACAGATTGAAAAACTGTTTTTT
NA,TRBV5-5,TRBJ2-1,NA,CASSLVEAGTRPGYNEQFF,TGTGCCAGCAGCTTGGTAGAAGCCGGGACACGTCCGGGATACAATGAGCAGTTCTTC
NA,TRBV2,TRBJ1-4,NA,CASSGRLDNEKLFF,TGTGCCAGCAGTGGACGGCTCGATAATGAAAAACTGTTTTTT
NA,TRBV6-5,TRBJ2-7,TRBD1,CASSLTRDRGVEQYF,TGTGCCAGCAGCCTAACCCGGGACAGGGGCGTCGAGCAGTACTTC
once,TRBV6-6,TRBJ2-5,NA,CASSYSTLTETQYF,TGTGCCAGCAGTTACTCGACCTTAACAGAGACCCAGTACTTC
NA,TRBV30,TRBJ2-5,TRBD2,CAWSPLAGAWWTQYF,TGTGCCTGGAGTCCTCTAGCGGGAGCATGGTGGACCCAGTACTTC
NA,TRBV19,TRBJ1-1,TRBD1,CASMTGGKRNTEAFF,TGTGCCAGTATGACAGGGGGAAAGAGAAACACTGAAGCTTTCTTT
NA,TRBV5-1,TRBJ1-3,TRBD1,CASSLVGTVGNTIYF,TGCGCCAGCAGCTTGGTCGGGACAGTAGGAAACACCATATATTTT
NA,TRBV7-9,TRBJ2-3,TRBD2,CASSPSGIQADTQYF,TGTGCCAGCAGTCCTAGCGGGATCCAGGCAGATACGCAGTATTTT
NA,TRBV30,TRBJ1-1,NA,CAWGTRQGLKNTEAFF,TGTGCCTGGGGTACAAGGCAGGGCCTTAAGAACACTGAAGCTTTCTTT
NA,TRBV19,TRBJ2-7,NA,CASSIGVESSYEQYF,TGTGCCAGTAGTATAGGTGTGGAGAGCTCCTACGAGCAGTACTTC
NA,TRBV15,TRBJ2-3,NA,CATSTSTDTQYF,TGTGCCACCTCGACTAGCACAGATACGCAGTATTTT
NA,TRBV4-2,TRBJ2-1,TRBD2,CASSQEAGAGYNEQFF,TGTGCCAGCAGCCAAGAGGCGGGAGCGGGGTACAATGAGCAGTTCTTC
NA,TRBV3-1/TRBV3-2,TRBJ1-5,NA,CASSSDSSQPQHF,TGTGCCAGCAGCTCTGACTCCAGCCAGCCCCAGCATTTT
NA,TRBV12-3/TRBV12-4,TRBJ1-4,NA,CASSLSEDVKLFF,TGTGCCAGCAGTTTATCCGAAGACGTAAAACTGTTTTTT
NA,TRBV29-1,TRBJ1-2,TRBD1,CSVRQGGTNYGYTF,TGCAGCGTCAGACAGGGGGGGACTAACTATGGCTACACCTTC
NA,TRBV11-2,TRBJ1-1,NA,CASSLVLRGIAFF,TGTGCCAGCAGCTTAGTGTTAAGGGGAATAGCTTTCTTT
once,TRBV10-2,TRBJ1-3,TRBD1,CASRQAGGSGNTIYF,TGCGCCAGCAGGCAGGCAGGGGGCTCTGGAAACACCATATATTTT
NA,TRBV18,TRBJ1-1,TRBD1,CASSPRDRVLNTEAFF,TGTGCCAGCTCACCAAGGGACAGGGTCCTGAACACTGAAGCTTTCTTT
NA,TRBV19,TRBJ2-7,TRBD1,CASSMGQAYEQYF,TGTGCCAGTAGTATGGGACAGGCCTACGAGCAGTACTTC
once,TRBV6-2/TRBV6-3,TRBJ1-5,TRBD1,CASSELGTDYSNQPQHF,TGTGCCAGCAGCGAACTAGGGACAGATTATAGCAATCAGCCCCAGCATTTT
few,TRBV7-6,TRBJ2-7,TRBD2,CASSSRGTSGSPFPSYEQYF,TGTGCCAGCAGCTCAAGAGGGACTAGCGGGAGCCCCTTCCCCTCCTACGAGCAGTACTTC
once,TRBV7-6,TRBJ1-1,NA,CASSLLGPGGNTEAFF,TGTGCCAGCAGCTTATTAGGCCCGGGTGGGAACACTGAAGCTTTCTTT
NA,TRBV10-3,TRBJ1-3,TRBD1,CAISGQGASSGNTIYF,TGTGCCATCAGTGGACAGGGGGCGAGCTCTGGAAACACCATATATTTT
NA,TRBV29-1,TRBJ1-1,NA,CSVGGADFEAFF,TGCAGCGTAGGGGGGGCGGACTTTGAAGCTTTCTTT
NA,TRBV28,TRBJ2-5,NA,CASTQRSVARTQYF,TGTGCCAGCACGCAAAGGTCCGTTGCCAGGACCCAGTACTTC
NA,TRBV19,TRBJ1-4,TRBD1,CASSAVKGAHEKLFF,TGTGCCAGTAGCGCCGTGAAGGGGGCACACGAAAAACTGTTTTTT
NA,TRBV7-9,TRBJ1-2,NA,CASSQLQGEDYGYTF,TGTGCCAGCAGCCAGCTTCAGGGCGAGGACTATGGCTACACCTTC
NA,TRBV9,TRBJ2-5,TRBD2,CASSVPVLAWAGGILRETQYF,TGTGCCAGCAGCGTTCCCGTCCTGGCTTGGGCGGGAGGTATTTTGAGGGAGACCCAGTACTTC
NA,TRBV29-1,TRBJ1-1,NA,CSVVEGNTEAFF,TGCAGCGTTGTTGAGGGAAACACTGAAGCTTTCTTT
few,TRBV7-6,TRBJ2-1,TRBD2,CASSLGGRERYNEQFF,TGTGCCAGCAGCTTAGGAGGGCGGGAGAGGTACAATGAGCAGTTCTTC
NA,TRBV27,TRBJ2-5,TRBD2,CASSLSPGLAGGGETQYF,TGTGCCAGCAGTTTATCGCCGGGACTAGCGGGAGGGGGAGAGACCCAGTACTTC
NA,TRBV7-8,TRBJ2-4,NA,CASSLVGRAKNIQYF,TGTGCCAGCAGCTTAGTTGGAAGAGCCAAAAACATTCAGTACTTC
NA,TRBV19,TRBJ2-3,TRBD2,CASHRTSGSRTDTQYF,TGTGCCAGCCACCGGACTAGCGGGAGTCGCACAGATACGCAGTATTTT
few,TRBV7-9,TRBJ2-1,NA,CASSVSHNEQFF,TGTGCCAGCAGCGTAAGTCACAATGAGCAGTTCTTC
few,TRBV5-4,TRBJ2-1,TRBD2,CASRGGREGYNEQFF,TGTGCCAGCAGGGGGGGACGGGAGGGCTACAATGAGCAGTTCTTC
NA,TRBV6-4,TRBJ2-3,TRBD1,CASSKTGGEGHTQYF,TGTGCCAGCAGTAAGACAGGGGGTGAAGGGCATACGCAGTATTTT
NA,TRBV24-1,TRBJ1-2,TRBD1,CATSDRTGGGYTF,TGTGCCACCAGTGACCGGACAGGGGGAGGCTACACCTTC
NA,TRBV13,TRBJ2-3,NA,CASSQGEGQTDTQYF,TGTGCCAGCAGCCAGGGGGAGGGCCAGACAGATACGCAGTATTTT
NA,TRBV2,TRBJ1-1,NA,CASRGWDGDTEAFF,TGTGCCAGCAGGGGTTGGGACGGAGACACTGAAGCTTTCTTT
once,TRBV27,TRBJ1-2,NA,CASSVLGPVDGGYTF,TGTGCCAGCAGTGTGTTGGGTCCAGTCGATGGCGGCTACACCTTC